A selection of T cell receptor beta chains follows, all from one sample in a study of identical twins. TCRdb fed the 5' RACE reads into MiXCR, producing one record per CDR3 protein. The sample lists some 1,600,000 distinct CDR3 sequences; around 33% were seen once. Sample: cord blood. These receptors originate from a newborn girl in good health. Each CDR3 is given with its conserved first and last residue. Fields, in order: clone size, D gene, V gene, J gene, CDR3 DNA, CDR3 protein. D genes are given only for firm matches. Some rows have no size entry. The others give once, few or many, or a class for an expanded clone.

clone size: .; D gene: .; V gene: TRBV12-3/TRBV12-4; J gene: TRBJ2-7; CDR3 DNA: TGTGCCAGCAGAGTGTGGGGAGGAACCTACGAGCAGTACTTC; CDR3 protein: CASRVWGGTYEQYF
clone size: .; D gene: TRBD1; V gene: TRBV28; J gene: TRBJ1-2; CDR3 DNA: TGTGCCAGCAGTCCAGCGACAGGGCACTATGGCTACACCTTC; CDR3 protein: CASSPATGHYGYTF
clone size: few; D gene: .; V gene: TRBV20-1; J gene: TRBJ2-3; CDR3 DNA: TGCAGTCACACAAGCACAGATACGCAGTATTTT; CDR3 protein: CSHTSTDTQYF
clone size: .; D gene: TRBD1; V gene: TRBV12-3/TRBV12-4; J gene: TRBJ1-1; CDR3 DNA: TGTGCCAGCAGTTTAAGGACAGGGGCTGAAGCTTTCTTT; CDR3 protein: CASSLRTGAEAFF
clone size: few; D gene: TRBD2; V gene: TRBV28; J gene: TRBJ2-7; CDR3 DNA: TGTGCCAGCAGTTTGGGACTAGCGACCCACGAGCAGTACTTC; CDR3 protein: CASSLGLATHEQYF
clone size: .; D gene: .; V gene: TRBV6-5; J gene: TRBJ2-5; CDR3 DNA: TGTGCCAGCAGCCCCTGGGTTCAGGGCCAAGAGACCCAGTATTTC; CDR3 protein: CASSPWVQGQETQYF
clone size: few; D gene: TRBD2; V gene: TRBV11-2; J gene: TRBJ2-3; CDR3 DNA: TGTGCCAGCAGCCGGACACTAGCGGGGGGCACAGATACGCAGTATTTT; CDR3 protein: CASSRTLAGGTDTQYF
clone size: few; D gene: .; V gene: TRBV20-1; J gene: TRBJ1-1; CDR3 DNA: TGCAGTGCTAGAGATCGAGGGTCGCTGCCTGAAGCTTTCTTT; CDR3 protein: CSARDRGSLPEAFF
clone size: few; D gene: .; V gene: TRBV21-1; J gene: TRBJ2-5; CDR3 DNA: TGTGCCAGCAGCAAAGGTGTCAGGGAAGAGACCCAGTACTTC; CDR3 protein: CASSKGVREETQYF
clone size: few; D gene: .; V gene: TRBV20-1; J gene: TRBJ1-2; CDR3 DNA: TGCAGTGCTAGAGCCCGGGACGGATCTAACTATGGCTACACCTTC; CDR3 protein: CSARARDGSNYGYTF
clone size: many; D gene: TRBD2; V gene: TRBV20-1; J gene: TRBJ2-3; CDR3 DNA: TGCAGTGCTAGAGCTCTAGCGGGGGGGACAGATACGCAGTATTTT; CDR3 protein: CSARALAGGTDTQYF
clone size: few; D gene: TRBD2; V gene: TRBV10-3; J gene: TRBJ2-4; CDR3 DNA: TGTGCCACGGGGCTTATTAGCGGGGGCTACCAAGAGACTCAGTACTTC; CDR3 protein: CATGLISGGYQETQYF
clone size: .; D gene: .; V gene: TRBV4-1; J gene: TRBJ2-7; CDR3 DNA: TGCGCCAGCAGCCCCCGGGACCCCAGTCCCTACGAGCAGTACTTC; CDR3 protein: CASSPRDPSPYEQYF
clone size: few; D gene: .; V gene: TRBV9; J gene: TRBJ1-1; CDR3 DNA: TGTGCCAGCAGCGTAGTCAGTTCCACTGAAGCTTTCTTT; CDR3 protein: CASSVVSSTEAFF
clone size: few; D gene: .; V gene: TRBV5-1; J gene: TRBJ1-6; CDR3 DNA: TGCGCCAGCAGCTTGATACTCGGGAACTCACCCCTCCACTTT; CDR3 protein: CASSLILGNSPLHF
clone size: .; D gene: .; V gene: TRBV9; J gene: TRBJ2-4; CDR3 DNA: TGTGCCAGCAGCGTAGAACAGCGGGTGTTAGCCAAAAACATTCAGTACTTC; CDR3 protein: CASSVEQRVLAKNIQYF
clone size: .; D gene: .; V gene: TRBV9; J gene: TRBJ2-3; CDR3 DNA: TGTGCCAGCAGCGTAGGGACTTCTCTCACAGATACGCAGTATTTT; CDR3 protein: CASSVGTSLTDTQYF
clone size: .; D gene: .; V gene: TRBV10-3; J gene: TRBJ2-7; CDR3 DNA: TGTGCCATCAGTGGGGCCGACAGGTACTACGAGCAGTACTTC; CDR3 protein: CAISGADRYYEQYF
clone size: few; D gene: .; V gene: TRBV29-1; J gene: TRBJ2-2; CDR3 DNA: TGCAGCGCCGCAGCGGCGAACACCGGGGAGCTGTTTTTT; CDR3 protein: CSAAAANTGELFF
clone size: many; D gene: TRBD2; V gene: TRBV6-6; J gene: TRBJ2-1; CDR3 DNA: TGTGCCAGCAGTTACTCAATGGGACTAGCGGGGTACAATGAGCAGTTCTTC; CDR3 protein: CASSYSMGLAGYNEQFF
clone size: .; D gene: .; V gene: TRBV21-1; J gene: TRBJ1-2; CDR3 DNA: TGTGCCAGCAGCAAAGCGGTAGGGCCAGAAGCTAACTATGGCTACACCTTC; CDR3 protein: CASSKAVGPEANYGYTF
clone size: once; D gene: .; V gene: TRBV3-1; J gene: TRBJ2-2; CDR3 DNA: TGTGCCAGCAGGGGGGCGCCGAACACCGGGGAGCTGTTTTTT; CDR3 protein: CASRGAPNTGELFF
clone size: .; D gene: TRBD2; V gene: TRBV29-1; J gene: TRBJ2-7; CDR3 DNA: TGCAGCGGACTAGCGGGAGGGCACTACAATGAGCAGTACTTC; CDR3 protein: CSGLAGGHYNEQYF
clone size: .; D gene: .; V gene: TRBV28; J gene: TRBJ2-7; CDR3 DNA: TGTGCCAGCAGACCGAAGCCTCACTCCGGGACTCCGTACGAGCAGTACTTC; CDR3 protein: CASRPKPHSGTPYEQYF
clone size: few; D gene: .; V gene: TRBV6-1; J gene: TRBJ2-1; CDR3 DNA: TGTGCCAGCGAAGGGGGCAATGAGCAGTTCTTC; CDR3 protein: CASEGGNEQFF
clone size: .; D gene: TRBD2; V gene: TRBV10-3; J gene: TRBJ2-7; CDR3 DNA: TGTGCCATCAGCACCGGACTAGCGGGGGCCTCCTACGAGCAGTACTTC; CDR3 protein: CAISTGLAGASYEQYF
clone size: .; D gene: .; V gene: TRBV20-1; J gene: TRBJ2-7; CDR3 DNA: TGCAGTGCTAGAGCGGAGTACGAGCAGTACTTC; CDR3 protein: CSARAEYEQYF
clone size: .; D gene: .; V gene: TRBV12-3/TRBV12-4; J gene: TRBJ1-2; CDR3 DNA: TGTGCCAGCTCCTTAGCGACGATTAACTATGGCTACACCTTC; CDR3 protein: CASSLATINYGYTF
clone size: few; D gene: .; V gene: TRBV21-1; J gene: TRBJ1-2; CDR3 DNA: TGTGCCAGCAGCAAAAGTGCCCTAGACAACTATGGCTACACCTTC; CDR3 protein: CASSKSALDNYGYTF
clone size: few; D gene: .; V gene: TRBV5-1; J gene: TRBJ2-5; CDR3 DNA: TGCGCCAGCAACTCTCCCAGGCCCCAAGAGACCCAGTACTTC; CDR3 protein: CASNSPRPQETQYF
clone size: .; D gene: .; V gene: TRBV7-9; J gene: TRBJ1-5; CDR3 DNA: TGTGCCAGCAGCTCCTCCGGGACCTCCTATAGCAATCAGCCCCAGCATTTT; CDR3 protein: CASSSSGTSYSNQPQHF
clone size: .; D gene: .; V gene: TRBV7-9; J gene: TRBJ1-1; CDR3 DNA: TGTGCCAGCAGCTTAGGTGTTGGACAAAACACTGAAGCTTTCTTT; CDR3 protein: CASSLGVGQNTEAFF
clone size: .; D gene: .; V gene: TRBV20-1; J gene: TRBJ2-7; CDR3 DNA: TGCAGTGCTGCCGTGTCCCTCTCCTACGAGCAGTACTTC; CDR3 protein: CSAAVSLSYEQYF
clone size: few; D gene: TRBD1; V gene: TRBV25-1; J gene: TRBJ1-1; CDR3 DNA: TGTGCCAGCGGATATCAGGGGGCGGCTTTCTTT; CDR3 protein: CASGYQGAAFF
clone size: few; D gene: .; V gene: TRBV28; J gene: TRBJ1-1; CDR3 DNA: TGTGCCAGCAGGAGACTCGGGGGGGGCACTGAAGCTTTCTTT; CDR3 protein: CASRRLGGGTEAFF
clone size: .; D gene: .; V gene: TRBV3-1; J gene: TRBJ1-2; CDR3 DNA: TGTGCCAGCAGCCAAGGCAACAGGGTATCTGGCTACACCTTC; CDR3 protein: CASSQGNRVSGYTF
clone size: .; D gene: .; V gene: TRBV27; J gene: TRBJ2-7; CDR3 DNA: TGTGCCAGCAGTTATAACGACGAGCAGTACTTC; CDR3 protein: CASSYNDEQYF
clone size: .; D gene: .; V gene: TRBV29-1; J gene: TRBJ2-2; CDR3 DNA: TGCAGCGTTCCCAGACATGGGAGTGGGGAGCTGTTTTTT; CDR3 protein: CSVPRHGSGELFF
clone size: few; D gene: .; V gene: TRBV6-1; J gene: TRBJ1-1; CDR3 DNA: TGTGCCAGCAGCCCGGGGGGTGGGATGAACACTGAAGCTTTCTTT; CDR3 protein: CASSPGGGMNTEAFF
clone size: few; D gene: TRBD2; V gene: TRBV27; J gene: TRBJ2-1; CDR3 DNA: TGTGCCAGCAGTTGGAGATTACTAGCGGAGGGCCTCAATGAGCAGTTCTTC; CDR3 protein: CASSWRLLAEGLNEQFF
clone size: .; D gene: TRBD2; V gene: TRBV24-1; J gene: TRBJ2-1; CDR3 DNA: TGTGCCACCAGTACCCTAGCGGGGTCCTACAATGAGCAGTTCTTC; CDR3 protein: CATSTLAGSYNEQFF
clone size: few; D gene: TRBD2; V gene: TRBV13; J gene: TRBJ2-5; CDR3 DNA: TGTGCCAGCAGCAGGGGACTACCCCAAGAGACCCAGTACTTC; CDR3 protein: CASSRGLPQETQYF
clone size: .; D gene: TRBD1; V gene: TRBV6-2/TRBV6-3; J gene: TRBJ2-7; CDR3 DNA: TGTGCCAGCAGTGATTTCCGGGACAGGGGTGGCTACGAGCAGTACTTC; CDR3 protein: CASSDFRDRGGYEQYF
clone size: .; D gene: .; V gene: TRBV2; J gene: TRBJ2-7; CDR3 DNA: TGTGCCAGCAGTGAAGGTGCGGGGGCCCCTTCCTACGAGCAGTACTTC; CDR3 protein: CASSEGAGAPSYEQYF
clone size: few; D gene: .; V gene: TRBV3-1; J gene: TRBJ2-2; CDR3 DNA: TGTGCCAGCAGCTCCGACCCTCCTAACACCGGGGAGCTGTTTTTT; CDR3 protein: CASSSDPPNTGELFF
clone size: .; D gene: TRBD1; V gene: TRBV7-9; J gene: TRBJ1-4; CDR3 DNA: TGTGCCAGCAGCTGGGGGGACAGCTCCTATGAAAAACTGTTTTTT; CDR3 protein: CASSWGDSSYEKLFF
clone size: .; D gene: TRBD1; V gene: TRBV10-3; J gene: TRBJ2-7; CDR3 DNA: TGTGCCATCAGTGGGACAGGGGGAACCTACGAGCAGTACTTC; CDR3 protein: CAISGTGGTYEQYF